Listed below are T cell receptor beta chains from one sample, sequenced in a study. MiXCR, run by TCRdb on the reads, gives a single entry per CDR3 protein. The sample gives 5,000 to 6,000 distinct CDR3 sequences, more than 8% of which show up once; about 5% is in the top ten. The sample consisted of CD4+ T cells from synovial fluid. These receptors were collected from a human donor with rheumatoid arthritis. Both conserved end residues are part of each CDR3. A D gene is named only where the DNA matches it firmly. Clone size is not always given. Where it is, it says once, few, many or a class for expanded clones.

clone size	V gene	J gene	D gene	CDR3 protein	CDR3 DNA
many	TRBV9	TRBJ2-1	TRBD1	CASSITGTGGYEQFF	TGTGCCAGCAGCATAACCGGGACAGGGGGCTATGAGCAGTTCTTC
many	TRBV6-1	TRBJ2-7	NA	CATHRVGVGEQYF	TGTGCCACCCACAGGGTCGGGGTAGGCGAGCAGTACTTC
large	TRBV5-1	TRBJ2-1	NA	CASSLGGSSYNEQFF	TGCGCCAGCAGCTTGGGGGGGAGCTCCTACAATGAGCAGTTCTTC
few	TRBV29-1	TRBJ2-1	TRBD2	CSVSRRETDEQFF	TGCAGCGTCTCTCGGCGGGAGACCGACGAGCAGTTCTTC
many	TRBV10-3	TRBJ2-5	NA	CAISDAGQETQYF	TGTGCCATCAGTGATGCGGGGCAAGAGACCCAGTACTTC
many	TRBV7-9	TRBJ1-2	NA	CASSLGFEYGYTF	TGTGCCAGCAGCTTAGGTTTCGAGTATGGCTACACCTTC
medium-sized	TRBV3-1	TRBJ2-1	NA	CASSQGIAALRNEQFF	TGTGCCAGCAGCCAAGGTATAGCGGCCCTTCGCAATGAGCAGTTCTTC
medium-sized	TRBV3-1	TRBJ2-5	TRBD1	CASSQDGRGRETQYF	TGTGCCAGCAGCCAAGATGGCAGGGGGCGGGAGACCCAGTACTTC
NA	TRBV19	TRBJ2-5	NA	CASSITAQETQYF	TGTGCCAGTAGTATCACAGCCCAAGAGACCCAGTACTTC
NA	TRBV20-1	TRBJ2-1	TRBD2	CSVQPPRIAGYNEQFF	TGCAGTGTCCAGCCCCCGCGGATAGCGGGTTACAATGAGCAGTTCTTC
medium-sized	TRBV7-2	TRBJ2-1	TRBD2	CASSREGTSGNNEQFF	TGTGCCAGCAGCCGAGAAGGGACTAGCGGCAACAATGAGCAGTTCTTC
many	TRBV24-1	TRBJ2-6	TRBD1	CATSDIPGQGAGANVLTF	TGTGCCACCAGTGATATTCCGGGACAGGGGGCTGGGGCCAACGTCCTGACTTTC
few	TRBV5-1	TRBJ2-7	TRBD1	CASSLEGTGGYSYEQYF	TGCGCCAGCAGCTTGGAGGGCACAGGGGGTTATTCCTACGAGCAGTACTTC
many	TRBV10-3	TRBJ1-4	NA	CAIGPPGVEKLFF	TGTGCCATCGGGCCTCCCGGAGTCGAAAAACTGTTTTTT
many	TRBV29-1	TRBJ2-7	NA	CSVDPQGGGYEQYF	TGCAGCGTTGACCCCCAAGGGGGGGGATACGAGCAGTACTTC
NA	TRBV3-1	TRBJ2-4	TRBD2	CASSQDAAGGGNIQYF	TGTGCCAGCAGCCAAGACGCAGCGGGAGGGGGAAACATTCAGTACTTC
many	TRBV5-1	TRBJ1-2	TRBD1	CASSVSTGNAYGYTF	TGCGCCAGCAGCGTATCGACAGGGAACGCCTATGGCTACACCTTC
medium-sized	TRBV18	TRBJ1-4	NA	CASSPGTTNEKLFF	TGTGCCAGCTCTCCGGGAACAACTAATGAAAAACTGTTTTTT
many	TRBV27	TRBJ2-5	TRBD1	CASSSGGGTQYF	TGTGCCAGCAGTTCAGGGGGTGGGACCCAGTACTTC
few	TRBV18	TRBJ2-4	TRBD1	CASSPTGGQNIQYF	TGTGCCAGCTCGCCAACAGGGGGGCAAAACATTCAGTACTTC
NA	TRBV5-4	TRBJ2-5	NA	CASSRESQRETQYF	TGTGCCAGCAGCCGAGAGAGCCAAAGAGAGACCCAGTACTTC
many	TRBV12-3/TRBV12-4	TRBJ1-1	NA	CASSRGTEAFF	TGTGCCAGCAGTCGCGGGACAGAAGCTTTCTTT
many	TRBV11-2	TRBJ2-7	NA	CASSLLWGEQYF	TGTGCCAGCAGCTTACTCTGGGGGGAGCAGTACTTC
medium-sized	TRBV7-8	TRBJ2-5	TRBD2	CASSPLAGVGETQYF	TGTGCCAGCAGCCCATTAGCGGGAGTGGGGGAGACCCAGTACTTC
NA	TRBV5-4	TRBJ2-1	NA	CASSPGLSSYNEQFF	TGTGCCAGCAGCCCCGGGCTTAGCTCCTACAATGAGCAGTTCTTC
few	TRBV5-1	TRBJ2-1	TRBD1	CASSIGQGSDNEQFF	TGCGCCAGCAGCATAGGACAGGGGTCGGACAATGAGCAGTTCTTC
medium-sized	TRBV18	TRBJ2-7	TRBD1	CASSGRTGSDEQYF	TGTGCCAGCTCAGGTCGGACAGGGTCTGACGAGCAGTACTTC
medium-sized	TRBV6-1	TRBJ2-3	TRBD1	CASSGGTATSTDTQYF	TGTGCCAGCAGTGGGGGGACAGCTACTAGCACAGATACGCAGTATTTT
once	TRBV5-4	TRBJ2-5	NA	CASSLGSTYQETQYF	TGTGCCAGCAGCTTAGGGAGCACGTACCAAGAGACCCAGTACTTC
medium-sized	TRBV7-8	TRBJ2-3	NA	CASSFEGAVPDTQYF	TGTGCCAGCAGCTTCGAGGGAGCGGTGCCAGATACGCAGTATTTT
many	TRBV20-1	TRBJ1-1	NA	CSAGWTLNTEAFF	TGCAGTGCTGGATGGACTCTGAACACTGAAGCTTTCTTT
NA	TRBV18	TRBJ2-5	TRBD1	CASSLGTGSETQYF	TGTGCCAGCTCACTCGGGACAGGGAGTGAGACCCAGTACTTC
many	TRBV11-1	TRBJ1-1	NA	CASSLRRRPDTEAFF	TGTGCCAGCAGCTTACGCCGCCGCCCGGACACTGAAGCTTTCTTT
few	TRBV18	TRBJ2-3	NA	CASSPRERDTQYF	TGTGCCAGCTCACCAAGGGAGAGAGATACGCAGTATTTT
few	TRBV7-9	TRBJ1-3	NA	CASSWTAGNTIYF	TGTGCCAGCAGCTGGACTGCTGGAAACACCATATATTTT
many	TRBV10-3	TRBJ1-2	NA	CAISGQEDWHTF	TGTGCCATCAGTGGACAGGAGGATTGGCACACCTTC
NA	TRBV4-1	TRBJ2-3	TRBD2	CASSQTPIAGGPFTDTQYF	TGCGCCAGCAGCCAGACTCCCATAGCGGGAGGGCCTTTTACAGATACGCAGTATTTT
many	TRBV3-1	TRBJ2-2	NA	CASSQDLGTGELFF	TGTGCCAGCAGCCAAGATCTCGGCACCGGGGAGCTGTTTTTT